This T cell receptor beta chain derives from a study of blood T cells in healthy people across ages. Whole-study findings and limits: Researchers said unsorted PBMCs prevented a conclusive naive versus antigen-experienced comparison.

The sample holds a few counts of this clonotype. Its target is unknown. Alongside a J-beta primer mix, a sample-barcoded 5' primer served in a second PCR lasting about 7 to 11 cycles. Every sample gave at least 2.5 million paired-end reads containing CDR3. TCRdb re-analysed the 5' RACE reads in MiXCR, keeping a single row per CDR3 protein. The sample lists around 820,000 distinct CDR3 sequences; around a quarter were seen once. V dropped 2 bases and J dropped 3 bases, with 7 bases sitting between them. The germline CDR1 and CDR2 sequences are SGHTA and FQGNSA. The CDR3 has 13 amino acids. The same data also contributed to another study, on T cells of mothers and their children. That paper adds: Using roughly 1.5 ug per 15 ul, all extracted RNA underwent cDNA synthesis. The overlap seen between related mothers and children slightly exceeded that of unrelated pairs, though not significantly.

The chain links TRBV7-2 to TRBJ2-5; D unclear. The sequenced material came from blood. The sequence was collected from a boy younger than 18 in good health. DNA for the CDR3: TGTGCCAGCAGCTTAATGGTAAAAGAGACCCAGTACTTC. Translation gives CASSLMVKETQYF.